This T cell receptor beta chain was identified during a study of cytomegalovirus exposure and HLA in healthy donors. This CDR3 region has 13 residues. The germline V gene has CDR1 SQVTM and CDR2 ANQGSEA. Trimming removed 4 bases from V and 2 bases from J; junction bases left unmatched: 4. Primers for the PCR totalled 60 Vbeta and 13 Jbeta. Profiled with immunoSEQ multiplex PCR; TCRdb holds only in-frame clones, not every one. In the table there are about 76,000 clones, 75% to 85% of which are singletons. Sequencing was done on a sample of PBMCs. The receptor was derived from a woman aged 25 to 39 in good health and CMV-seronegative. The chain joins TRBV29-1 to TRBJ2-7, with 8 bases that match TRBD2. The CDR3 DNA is TGCAGCGTTGCGACTAGCGCCGCCTACGAGCAGTACTTC. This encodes CSVATSAAYEQYF.